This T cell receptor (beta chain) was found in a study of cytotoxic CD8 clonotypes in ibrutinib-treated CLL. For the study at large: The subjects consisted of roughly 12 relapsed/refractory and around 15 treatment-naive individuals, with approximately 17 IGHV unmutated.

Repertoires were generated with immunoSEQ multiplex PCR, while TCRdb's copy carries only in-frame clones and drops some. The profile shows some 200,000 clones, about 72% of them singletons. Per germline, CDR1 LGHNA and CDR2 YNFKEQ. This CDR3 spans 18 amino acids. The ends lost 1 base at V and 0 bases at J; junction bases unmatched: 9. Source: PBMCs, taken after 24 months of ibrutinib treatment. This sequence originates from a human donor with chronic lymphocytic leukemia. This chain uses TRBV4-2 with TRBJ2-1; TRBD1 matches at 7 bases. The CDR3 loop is CASSQGQGVESSYNEQFF. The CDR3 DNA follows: TGTGCCAGCAGCCAAGGTCAGGGGGTCGAGAGCTCCTACAATGAGCAGTTCTTC.